This T cell receptor (beta chain) was documented in a study of shared clonotypes between healthy human individuals. Recent vaccinations or acute infections were absent in the healthy HIV-negative adult donors. Several immunoSEQ plates received, in even portions, the genomic DNA of each subset. The assay was immunoSEQ multiplex PCR, and TCRdb's table has in-frame clones only and misses some. The sample consists of under 600,000 clones, about 97% of them appearing once. The sequence was obtained from a woman in her 30s in good health. Specimen: naive CD4+ T cells sorted from blood. As to subset: CD45RA+ positively selected.

Here the CDR3 DNA reads TGTGCCAGTAGTAAGGGACTAGCGGGAGGGAACACCGGGGAGCTGTTTTTT. Translating it yields CASSKGLAGGNTGELFF. The V gene is TRBV19, the J gene TRBJ2-2, with 15 positions matching TRBD2. J lost 1 base, V lost 4 bases, and 1 base had no gene match. Germline lookup yields CDR1 LNHDA and CDR2 SQIVND (reference sequence). The CDR3 loop spans 17 amino acids.